This T cell receptor beta chain was sequenced during a study of blood T cell repertoires in COVID-19 (dated by TCRdb to the early 2020s). Context from the whole study: Samples covering the acute and convalescent phases of COVID-19 were provided by collaborators in the United States, Italy and Spain. The material from the prospective study consisted of cDNA or gDNA derived from T cells, B-cell-depleted T cells, or PBMCs. The dataset comprised deeply sampled blood TCRbeta repertoires from subjects exposed to, actively infected with, or recovered from COVID-19. The repertoires were made available in a free public database intended to serve as a resource for research on the immune response to SARS-CoV-2. Samples came from the ongoing ImmuneRACE study (first 160 participants) plus 1,254 subjects from 6 global collaborators. The sample metadata nearly always contained a de-identified subject ID, COVID-19 status, age in years and sex. Where available, HLA class I and class II types were obtained from metadata supplied by the sample provider rather than from assay-based typing. Study-level results and caveats: Clinical and demographic metadata were provided uncurated, with the amount varying by source and participant.

The CDR3 runs 13 residues from the cysteine to the phenylalanine. The CDR3 DNA has 39 bases and is translated from base 1. At the junction V is shortened by 6 bases and J by 5 bases; bases outside the gene matches: 4. CDR1 SNHLY and CDR2 FYNNEI were looked up in the germline V gene. With respect to this clone: Its recognized antigen is unknown. No quality values exist for individual bases; no much larger clone is one base distant.

Whole blood was collected in K2EDTA tubes by collaborating institutions according to the institutions' own protocols. For TCRbeta analysis, collaborator samples were shipped as frozen whole blood, as isolated PBMCs, or as DNA extracted from either sample type. The immunoSEQ Assay, a bias-controlled multiplex PCR, was used to amplify TCRbeta CDR3 regions from genomic DNA. The study's processing was this. Nucleated cell counts per sample were estimated from amplification of reference gene primers within the assay. Sequence reads were collapsed and filtered to measure the absolute abundance of every unique TCRbeta CDR3 rearrangement. For each sample, productive Simpson clonality was calculated as the square root of Simpson's diversity index across productive rearrangements. The table was pulled from immuneACCESS by TCRdb, which kept in-frame rearrangements only. Such tables lose some clones; where checked, under half of the loss comes from unresolved V genes, and the rest has no known cause. V, J and clone size are taken as reported in that table, and D and trimming were inferred from the DNA itself. This sample gives about 120,000 clones in total; around 80% of them show up just once. 3.5% to 4.5% of the sample rests with the top ten.

The chain is encoded by TRBV2 joined to TRBJ1-1, with 9 middle bases fitting TRBD1. This receptor was taken from a woman aged 50 to 65 with acute or convalescent COVID-19. Material for sequencing was peripheral blood. The DNA is as follows: TGTGCCAGCAGAGGACAGGGGAGGACTGAAGCTTTCTTT. This yields the protein CASRGQGRTEAFF.